This T cell receptor (beta chain) was profiled in a study of cytomegalovirus exposure and HLA in healthy donors. General observations from the study: Whilst most TCR sequences proved rare, a subset of public TCRs occurred across many donors. Based on reports, TCR beta sequences accurately predicted HLA-A and HLA-B alleles for most subjects.

Turning to this clone: Its antigen remains unidentified.

The CDR3 has 15 residues. Germline CDR1 and CDR2: SGDLS and YYNGEE. V was trimmed by 0 bases and J by 5 bases, leaving 14 bases between them. Amplification used 60 Vbeta primers and 13 Jbeta primers. Profiled with immunoSEQ multiplex PCR; TCRdb holds only in-frame clones, not every one. The top ten clones hold 5.4% of a sample with 50,000 to 65,000 clones, over 60% of them seen once. The receptor was derived from a woman aged 25 to 39 in good health and CMV-seronegative. V and J are TRBV9 and TRBJ2-5; perhaps TRBD2 as D (5 bases). Sequences were obtained from PBMCs. The CDR3 region has the DNA TGTGCCAGCAGCGTAGACGGAAGTCCGGGGGAGACCCAGTACTTC. The encoded protein is CASSVDGSPGETQYF.